The following is a T cell receptor beta chain sequence with its context. Its matching antigen is unknown. The data were taken from a study of cytomegalovirus exposure and HLA in healthy donors. The study, taken as a whole, reports: Subsequent analysis revealed that first-cohort TCR clusters tended to co-occur in the 130 or so validation repertoires. The classifier, whose performance was assessed in both the original and validation cohorts, reportedly diagnosed cytomegalovirus status with high specificity and sensitivity. The listing of 150 or so TCR beta chains classed them as cytomegalovirus-associated.

While the first cohort had about 610 subjects, the donors belonged to the separate validation cohort of roughly 130 subjects. Per germline, CDR1 SEHNR and CDR2 FQNEAQ (reference sequence). The J segment lost 7 bases and the V segment lost 4 bases, leaving 9 bases of the junction unmatched. The CDR3 extends over 14 amino acids. Profiled with immunoSEQ multiplex PCR; TCRdb holds only in-frame clones, not every one. The repertoire holds approximately 150,000 clones, with about 89% as singletons. The source material was PBMCs. This sequence originates from a man between 18 and 35 years old in good health and CMV-seronegative. The chain carries TRBV7-9 and TRBJ2-7, with TRBD1 matching over 8 bases. CDR3 sequence reads: CASSYGTGPREQYF. Written as DNA, the CDR3 is TGTGCCAGCAGCTATGGGACAGGTCCCCGGGAGCAGTACTTC. Together with reference TRBV7-9 and TRBJ2-7, the CDR3 gives the full variable domain: DTGVSQNPRHKITKRGQNVTFRCDPISEHNRLYWYRQTLGQGPEFLTYFQNEAQLEKSRLLSDRFSAERPKGSFSTLEIQRTEQGDSAMYLCASSYGTGPREQYFGPGTRLTVT.